This TCR beta chain emerged from a study of cytomegalovirus exposure and HLA in healthy donors (dated by TCRdb to 2017 to 2019). Regarding the complete study: An earlier analysis of some 550 of the donors reported 250 to 300 Gb of sequence data and around 110 million unique TCR beta sequences from roughly 180 million T cells. Donor age, sex, ethnicity and CMV serostatus were collected together with the repertoire data. To predict cytomegalovirus infection status, the study combined high-throughput TCR immunosequencing, statistical association of individual TCRs with disease status, and machine learning. An early release that covered fewer than 800 HLA-typed donors contained about 300 gigabases of sequencing data and about 93 million unique TCR sequences. The study used immunosequencing to profile the T cell repertoires of 670 or so subjects and linked those repertoires to cytomegalovirus serostatus. In an earlier analysis of 550 to 700 of the donors, high-throughput TCR beta sequencing was used to judge whether each TCR beta V gene segment behaved as functional or pseudogenic. Among roughly 400 genotyped donors of the cohort, an average of roughly 230,000 unique TCR beta nucleotide sequences was sequenced per donor, of which about 18% were non-productive. Because of strong linkage in the cohort, roughly five DR-DQ haplotypes were treated as single units for association and clustering. In the later analysis, no new phenotypic data were used to find candidate immune exposures; instead, reliance was placed on TCR beta sequences and their occurrence across donors. In a later genetic analysis, genome-wide SNP genotypes for about three fifths of the 666 donors were used, and that subset was treated as a discovery cohort. A later analysis re-examined previously published TCR beta repertoires from 610 or so donors and added high-resolution HLA genotyping to investigate patterns of TCR occurrence. Besides the first cohort of about 730 subjects, a separate validation cohort made up of 120 different subjects was used. The number of typed donors differed by locus: roughly 629-640 for A, B, C, DRB1 and DQB1; 500 to 550 for DQA1; 606 for DPA1; and about 470 for DPB1. The study aimed to test whether signatures of past pathogen exposure could be identified by cataloging public T cell receptors. HLA typing included class I and class II loci at four-digit resolution. Every repertoire in the discovery cohort had been generated on one and the same sequencing platform. Among the roughly 400 genotyped donors, 81% belonged to the genetic ancestry cluster associated with self-reported Caucasian donors.

The method was the immunoSEQ multiplex PCR assay. For the multiplex PCR, a mixture combining 60 forward primers for TCR Vbeta segments and 13 reverse primers for TCR Jbeta segments was used. A multiplex PCR assay on genomic DNA amplified the CDR3 region of rearranged TCR beta genes. On the Illumina HiSeq System, the amplified TCR beta libraries were sequenced as 87-base-pair reads. The authors' pipeline ran thus. A later analysis tallied 80 million to 95 million unique TCR beta chains across the 700 or so repertoires, and some 10 million of those chains were shared by two or more donors. Raw reads were error-corrected and collapsed into unique sequences with a nearest-neighbor algorithm that merged closely related sequences to remove PCR and sequencing errors. To assign V, D and J gene segments, CDR3 sequences were aligned to IMGT reference sequences. For a sequence to be retained, a match of at least six nucleotides was required to both a V gene segment and a J gene segment. Rearrangements were classified as productive when the CDR3 lacked stop codons and remained in frame with V and J, and all other rearrangements were classified as non-productive. CDR3 was defined according to IMGT convention as the region running from the second conserved V-encoded cysteine to the conserved J-encoded phenylalanine. The earlier analysis of about 500 of the donors excluded sequences that lacked an unambiguous match to a single V gene segment. In an earlier analysis of approximately 590 of the donors, V segments were called functional above 56.7% productive rearrangements and were called segregating when the between-donor standard deviation exceeded 5%. A statistical classification framework was built for diagnosing cytomegalovirus status from the catalog of TCR beta chain sequences. A later analysis assigned V and J genes by comparing TCR nucleotide sequences with IMGT/GENE-DB human TR gene sequences. In a later analysis, CDR3 sequences and most-parsimonious VDJ recombination scenarios were assigned using the TCRdist pipeline. In a later analysis, each TCR beta chain was defined by its CDR3 amino acid sequence together with its V-gene family, and reads lacking a unique V-gene family were excluded. To address suspected cross-contamination and a sequencing artifact, a later analysis removed around 590 highly shared, low-generation-probability nucleotide sequences. In a later analysis, a clonal expansion index was calculated for each public chain from normalized within-repertoire ranks of inferred template counts. Generation probabilities in a later analysis came from a VDJ recombination model fitted to out-of-frame rearrangements, and those results were checked against IGoR. Hypergeometric tests were used in a later analysis to score TCR-TCR, TCR-HLA and TCR-CMV co-occurrence, with a repertoire-size bias correction applied to the TCR pairs. In a later analysis, false discovery rates were estimated by permuting HLA or CMV assignments 20 times. In a later analysis, co-occurring TCRs were grouped using DBSCAN, and TCRdist sequence similarity was added for clustering within HLA-allele-positive subsets. Co-occurrence clustering excluded repertoires with fewer than 30,000 or more than 120,000 public chains, plus five with anomalous nucleotide sharing. This immuneACCESS table, as held by TCRdb, lists in-frame sequences with V and J called but not all clones. Of the missing ones, under half trace to an unresolved V gene in checked studies; the others have no known cause. Clone size and the V and J calls come from that table; the DNA yielded D and trimming. This sample is represented by 150,000 or so clones; roughly 80% of them were singletons. Jointly, the top ten make up around 1.6% of the sample.

Points the paper makes about the study in general: When HLA alleles, especially DR and DQ, strongly co-occurred, attributing TCR associations to individual alleles was difficult. According to a later analysis, most CMV-associated TCR beta chains appeared to be HLA-restricted, and the HLA associations seemed to be driven largely by CMV exposure. A later genetic analysis reported fewer N-insertions in productive TCRs among donors in an Asian-associated ancestry cluster than the roughly 700-donor mean. Over 15 rarely observed V segments, including chromosome 9 orphons, were excluded from the earlier analysis of several hundred of the donors because counts were too low. The classifier was reported to diagnose cytomegalovirus status with high specificity and sensitivity in both the original and validation cohorts. A further reported finding was that TCR beta sequences accurately predicted the HLA-A and HLA-B alleles for most subjects in the first cohort. The authors suggested that the approach could potentially be extended to other disease states and immunological phenotypes. A cluster of highly shared sequence variants was judged likely to be a technical artifact of the sequencing pipeline. Linkage disequilibrium might explain the correlated functional status among segregating V segments, but an unknown experimental factor could not be excluded. Roughly uniform sequencing depth across donors was assumed in presence/absence analyses, although this assumption may not hold. Specific HLA alleles were associated with more than 15,000 TCR beta sequences at a false discovery rate of 0.05 in a later analysis. Because HLA typing was unavailable for some donors at each locus, only the typed subset was used in association tests. V-gene and J-gene trimming of TCR beta chains was associated with a missense DCLRE1C variant in a later genetic analysis, and the association was replicated in an independent cohort. Most TCR sequences were observed very rarely across donors, whereas some public TCRs were present in many individuals. This cohort had only TCR beta chains sequenced, and the lack of alpha or paired-chain data limited which features could be detected. In a later analysis, HLA-associated TCR beta chains were found to be more clonally expanded and to have lower generation probabilities than equally common non-associated chains. A few of the identified cytomegalovirus-associated TCR beta chains were confirmed in vitro to be specific for cytomegalovirus antigens. In a later analysis, several top co-occurrence clusters were reported to appear linked to parvovirus B19, influenza, CMV and Epstein-Barr virus. In a later analysis, TCR association rates were found to vary across HLA loci, with the most associated TCRs seen for DRB1 alleles and the fewest for HLA-C alleles. Some IMGT-functional V segments, including TRBV6-2 and TRBV6-3, could not be distinguished by the 87-base-pair reads and were therefore excluded. In an earlier analysis of over 550 of the donors, most TCR beta V segments were observed in productive rearrangements about 90% or about 30% of the time, broadly matching IMGT annotations. For the cohort, immune exposure information was limited to CMV serostatus. The study listed 170 or so TCR beta chains as associated with cytomegalovirus.

The cohort was made up of approximately 700 healthy bone marrow donors. At the time of sampling, all cohort members were nominally healthy, though unrecorded immune exposures were likely present. The donor tested CMV seronegative, placing the donor among the 350 or so seronegative members of the cohort. A peripheral blood sample was collected from each donor, and TCR beta sequencing was performed on peripheral blood mononuclear cells. The Qiagen DNeasy Blood Extraction Kit was used to extract genomic DNA from the blood cell samples. CDR1 and CDR2, looked up from the germline V gene, are MGHDK and SYGVNS. The CDR3 contains 14 residues, cysteine and phenylalanine counted. Solely the CDR3 DNA is kept, with 42 bases framed from the first base. V loses 6 bases of germline sequence and J loses 6 bases, and the interval between the two ends is 12 bases. Concerning this clone itself: Its antigen target is currently unknown. No base quality values were provided; no much bigger clone lies one nucleotide off.

The clonotype originates from a female donor in good health and CMV-seronegative. Here the chain combines TRBV25-1 and TRBJ1-6; there is no confident call for the D gene. Sequenced sample: PBMCs. The base sequence is TGTGCCAGCAGCGAAGGCAGTCGTAATTCACCCCTCCACTTT. The translation is CASSEGSRNSPLHF.